The present entry profiles one T cell receptor beta chain with its context. Its antigen is still unknown. The sample originates from a study of cytomegalovirus exposure and HLA in healthy donors. Overall study: One earlier analysis, a look at 200 million or so T cells, found more than 100 million unique TCR beta sequences. Genotyping showed about 80% of over 350 donors falling in the Caucasian-associated ancestry cluster. Study-wide results and limits: The listing of 150 or so TCR beta chains classed them as cytomegalovirus-associated. The analysis excluded some indistinguishable V segments, including TRBV6-2 and TRBV6-3.

Germline loops: CDR1 MNHNY, CDR2 SVGAGI (reference sequence). Trimming left V 6 bases short and J 7 bases short, with 13 bases between. The CDR3 runs 12 residues. 13 Jbeta primers and 60 Vbeta primers were used for the PCR. The assay was immunoSEQ multiplex PCR, and TCRdb's table has in-frame clones only and misses some. The sample includes roughly 230,000 clones, nearly 95% of them seen just once. The receptor was isolated from a girl aged 2-10 years in good health and CMV-seronegative. The V call is TRBV6-6, the J call TRBJ2-7; no clear D. The sequenced sample was PBMCs. The CDR3 loop reads CASRSPIWEQYF. CDR3 in DNA: TGTGCCAGCAGGAGCCCAATCTGGGAGCAGTACTTC.